The 28 T cell receptor beta chains below come from one sample, sequenced in a study of cytomegalovirus exposure and HLA in healthy donors (dated by TCRdb to between 2016 and 2019). The library was obtained by the immunoSEQ multiplex PCR assay. For the multiplex PCR, a mixture combining 60 forward primers for TCR Vbeta segments and 13 reverse primers for TCR Jbeta segments was used. In TCRdb, the immuneACCESS table is reduced to in-frame sequences with V and J assigned. These tables do not hold every clone; where another copy was compared, an unresolved V gene accounts for under half, and the others remain unexplained. The sample table records tens of thousands of clones; roughly four fifths of these occur just once. Of the sample, under 2% falls within the top ten clones. The source material was PBMCs. The receptors here all came from a man younger than 30 in good health and CMV-seronegative.

The rearrangement links TRBV27 to TRBJ2-7, with D perhaps TRBD1 (5 bases). V lost 4 bases to trimming and J lost 3 bases, with 16 bases between them. Per the germline V gene, CDR1 is MNHEY and CDR2 is SMNVEV (reference sequence). The CDR3 spans 15 residues. The CDR3 here is CASSSRLDTNYEQYF. In nucleotides, the CDR3 is TGTGCCAGCAGTTCCCGCCTGGACACAAACTACGAGCAGTACTTC.

This chain connects TRBV6-5 to TRBJ2-7, with a tentative D call TRBD2 (6 bases). The CDR3 runs 12 residues. The V gene's germline CDR1 is MNHEY and CDR2 SVGAGI. V was cut by 6 bases and J by 7 bases, with 13 bases left in between. The CDR3 DNA reads as TGTGCCAGCAGGGCGCAGACTAGGGAGCAGTACTTC. Translation: CASRAQTREQYF.

The J gene is TRBJ2-7, the V gene TRBV5-1; tentatively, D is TRBD2 (5 bases). CDR1 is SGHRS, CDR2 YFSETQ, per germline. The CDR3 loop spans 13 amino acids. V was cut by 4 bases and J by 6 bases, with 14 bases left in between. This CDR3 is CASSLGLRSEQYF. The CDR3 nucleotides read TGCGCCAGCAGCCTCGGACTGCGCTCCGAGCAGTACTTC.

V gene TRBV7-9 combines with J gene TRBJ1-2; TRBD1 agrees at 7 bases. The germline CDR1 and CDR2 sequences are SEHNR and FQNEAQ (reference sequence). CDR3 size: 15 residues. V shed 1 base, J shed 5 bases, and the junction held 7 bases outside the gene matches. The CDR3 sequence: CASSLGTGILYGYTF. The CDR3 DNA is TGTGCCAGCAGCTTAGGGACAGGAATTCTGTATGGCTACACCTTC.

The chain uses TRBV28 and TRBJ1-5; 7 nucleotides match TRBD1. From germline, CDR1 is MDHEN and CDR2 SYDVKM. The CDR3 contains 16 residues. V shed 6 bases, J shed 6 bases, and the junction held 14 bases outside the gene matches. The chain's CDR3 is CASSQTNRGGGQPQHF. In DNA form, the CDR3 reads TGTGCCAGCAGCCAGACGAACAGGGGCGGAGGTCAGCCCCAGCATTTT.

This clone has only a few counts. This chain uses TRBV7-6 with TRBJ1-5; unclear D gene. The CDR3 runs to 13 residues. CDR1 and CDR2 (germline): SGHVS, FNYEAQ. V was trimmed by 1 base and J by 8 bases, leaving 9 bases between them. This CDR3 reads CASSLGSREPQHF. CDR3 coding DNA: TGTGCCAGCAGCTTAGGGTCCCGGGAGCCCCAGCATTTT.

The chain joins TRBV5-1 to TRBJ2-3; D uncertain. This CDR3 has 12 amino acids. V was shortened by 7 bases and J by 4 bases, with 10 bases between the two germline ends. The germline V gene has CDR1 SGHRS and CDR2 YFSETQ. The CDR3 nucleotides read TGCGCCAGCGGGCCCTCGGCAGATACGCAGTATTTT. This encodes CASGPSADTQYF.

This clone was seen more than once but under ten times. V is TRBV11-2 and J is TRBJ1-1; D is unresolved. V lost 5 bases to trimming and J lost 3 bases, with 13 bases between them. Germline V CDR1 and CDR2: SGHAT, FQNNGV. This CDR3 is 14 amino acids long. The DNA of the CDR3 is TGTGCCAGCAGCCTTATGGCAGGATACACTGAAGCTTTCTTT. Amino acids: CASSLMAGYTEAFF.

This chain connects TRBV10-1 to TRBJ2-7; D might be TRBD1 (6 bases). V lost 5 bases and J 4 bases, leaving 24 bases between the germline ends. The germline V gene has CDR1 WNHNN and CDR2 SYGVQD (reference sequence). This CDR3 contains 17 residues. The DNA of the CDR3 is TGCGCCAGCAGTTTCGCCAGGGGAATAGGACGAGGTTACGAGCAGTACTTC. It yields the protein CASSFARGIGRGYEQYF.

The rearrangement links TRBV18 to TRBJ1-1; tentative D call: TRBD1 (5 bases). The CDR3 contains 13 residues. Germline V gene lookup returns CDR1 KGHSH and CDR2 LQKENI. Trimming stripped 5 bases from V and 1 base from J, with 8 bases between. DNA for the CDR3: TGTGCCAGCTCAGAACAGGAGAACACTGAAGCTTTCTTT. It is translated as CASSEQENTEAFF. Variable domain in full (rest from reference TRBV18 and TRBJ1-1): NAGVMQNPRHLVRRRGQEARLRCSPMKGHSHVYWYRQLPEEGLKFMVYLQKENIIDESGMPKERFSAEFPKEGPSILRIQQVVRGDSAAYFCASSEQENTEAFFGQGTRLTVV.

The V gene is TRBV15, the J gene TRBJ2-5; TRBD1 matches 8 bases. In germline, CDR1 is LNHNV, CDR2 YYDKDF (reference sequence). V lost 6 bases to trimming and J lost 1 base; unmatched junction nucleotides: 7. The CDR3 contains 15 residues. This chain's CDR3 is CATRRGQAFQETQYF. DNA for the CDR3: TGTGCCACCAGAAGGGGACAGGCTTTCCAAGAGACCCAGTACTTC.

The CDR3 spells CASSNRQTNYGYTF. The DNA of the CDR3 is TGTGCCAGCAGTAACCGACAGACTAACTATGGCTACACCTTC. The chain recombines TRBV2 with TRBJ1-2, with a weak D call TRBD1 (5 bases). Germline CDR1 is SNHLY and CDR2 is FYNNEI. V was shortened by 5 bases and J by 0 bases, with 10 bases between the two germline ends. The CDR3 is 14 amino acids.

The chain recombines TRBV29-1 with TRBJ2-2; D is ambiguous. The germline gives CDR1 SQVTM, CDR2 ANQGSEA. Trimming took 4 bases from V and 6 from J, leaving 9 bases between them. The CDR3 runs 12 residues. Here the CDR3 DNA reads TGCAGCGTTGGTCCCCCCTCCGGGGAGCTGTTTTTT. Translating gives CSVGPPSGELFF.

CDR3 nucleotides: TGTGCCAGCAGCTTGGTCAGGAACATGAACACTGAAGCTTTCTTT. This gives the protein CASSLVRNMNTEAFF. The chain employs TRBV5-6 and TRBJ1-1; D gene uncertain. The CDR3 spans 15 residues. Trimming left V 0 bases short and J 0 bases short, with 9 bases between. Germline V gene data show CDR1 as SGHDT and CDR2 as YYEEEE.

This clone came up once. The genes are TRBV28 and TRBJ2-5; TRBD2 is a possible D gene (6 bases). Between the trimmed V and J ends, which lost 5 bases and 10 bases, there was a span of 11 bases. The germline CDR1 and CDR2 sequences are MDHEN and SYDVKM. The CDR3 length is 11 residues. CDR3 protein: CASSSLGGQYF. The CDR3 nucleotides are TGTGCCAGCAGTAGCTTGGGGGGCCAGTACTTC.

This chain uses TRBV6-1 with TRBJ2-5; 10 nucleotides line up with TRBD2. The CDR3 loop spans 15 amino acids. V trimming: 4 bases; J trimming: 7 bases; junction bases outside the gene matches: 9. Germline values: CDR1 MNHNS, CDR2 SASEGT. CDR3 residues: CASSATSGVDGTQYF. CDR3 nucleotides: TGTGCCAGCAGTGCCACTAGCGGGGTGGATGGGACCCAGTACTTC.

The V and J genes are TRBV6-1 and TRBJ2-7, with 13 bases that match TRBD2. This CDR3 contains 19 residues. Trimming removed 0 bases from V and 1 base from J; junction bases left unmatched: 9. CDR1 MNHNS and CDR2 SASEGT come from the germline V gene. The CDR3 DNA sequence: TGTGCCAGCAGTGAAGCTGCCGGACTAGCGGGAGCGCGGTCCTACGAGCAGTACTTC. This translates into CASSEAAGLAGARSYEQYF.

V usage is TRBV7-2 and J usage is TRBJ2-1; 14 nucleotides line up with TRBD2. CDR1 is SGHTA and CDR2 is FQGNSA in the germline V gene. The CDR3 contains 17 residues. J lost 4 bases, V lost 6 bases, and 8 bases had no gene match. The CDR3 is CASSMTSGGARYNEQFF. DNA of the CDR3: TGTGCCAGCAGTATGACTAGCGGGGGGGCGAGATACAATGAGCAGTTCTTC. The full variable domain, in which reference TRBV7-2 and TRBJ2-1 provide the parts outside the CDR3, is GAGVSQSPSNKVTEKGKDVELRCDPISGHTALYWYRQSLGQGLEFLIYFQGNSAPDKSGLPSDRFSAERTGGSVSTLTIQRTQQEDSAVYLCASSMTSGGARYNEQFFGPGTRLTVL.

The chain links TRBV28 to TRBJ1-1, with D uncertain. This CDR3 is 14 amino acids long. The V end was cut by 4 bases, the J end by 2 bases, with 11 bases between. The germline V gene has CDR1 MDHEN and CDR2 SYDVKM. As DNA, the CDR3 is TGTGCCAGCAGTTCGATAAACTATAACACTGAAGCTTTCTTT. This codes for CASSSINYNTEAFF.

This clone has a single count. The V gene is TRBV11-2, the J gene TRBJ2-5, with 12 bases fitting TRBD2. Trimming took 1 base from V and 5 from J; bases not matched to a gene: 11. The CDR3 is made up of 18 amino acids. CDR1 and CDR2 from the germline V gene are SGHAT and FQNNGV. The CDR3 spells CASSLGASGRANWETQYF. CDR3 in DNA: TGTGCCAGCAGCTTAGGGGCTAGCGGGAGGGCCAATTGGGAGACCCAGTACTTC.

Here the CDR3 reads CASSSRRGSGNTIYF. As DNA, the CDR3 is TGTGCCAGCAGCTCGCGAAGGGGGTCGGGAAACACCATATATTTT. V gene TRBV7-9 combines with J gene TRBJ1-3; perhaps TRBD1 as D (6 bases). The CDR3 spans 15 residues. Germline CDR1 reads SEHNR; CDR2 reads FQNEAQ (reference sequence). V lost 4 bases, J lost 4 bases, and 14 bases lay in between.

The V and J genes are TRBV4-2 and TRBJ1-4, with unresolved D. This CDR3 contains 15 residues. Germline CDR1 reads LGHNA; CDR2 reads YNFKEQ. V lost 4 bases and J 6 bases, leaving 15 bases between the germline ends. As DNA, the CDR3 is TGTGCCAGCAGCCGAAAGTTTACGCCGGATGAAAAACTGTTTTTT. Amino acids: CASSRKFTPDEKLFF.

The gene calls are TRBV5-1 and TRBJ2-7; D might be TRBD2 (5 bases). The CDR3 consists of 13 residues. Trimming shortened V by 4 bases and J by 0 bases, and 8 bases separated the two germline ends. Germline assignment: CDR1 SGHRS and CDR2 YFSETQ. The CDR3 DNA is TGCGCCAGCAGCCTGGGGAGCTCCTACGAGCAGTACTTC. Its translation: CASSLGSSYEQYF.

The rearrangement joins TRBV29-1 to TRBJ2-1; D call uncertain. Germline V gene sequence: CDR1 SQVTM, CDR2 ANQGSEA. Trimming took off 7 bases at V and 9 bases at J, with 10 bases between the two ends. This CDR3 spans 10 amino acids. The CDR3 DNA reads TGCAGCGGGAGATTGGCTGAGCAGTTCTTC. Translation gives CSGRLAEQFF.

This rearrangement joins TRBV20-1 to TRBJ2-7, with D uncertain. This CDR3 is 11 amino acids long. Germline V gene data show CDR1 as DFQATT and CDR2 as SNEGSKA (reference sequence). Trimming stripped 5 bases from V and 6 bases from J, with 11 bases between. In DNA, the CDR3 is TGCAGTGCTGCACCATTGCGCGAGCAGTACTTC. The encoded protein is CSAAPLREQYF.

The CDR3 DNA reads TGTGCCAGCAGCTTAGAGGAGGGACCCCCCTACGAGCAGTACTTC. As protein: CASSLEEGPPYEQYF. This chain uses TRBV7-6 with TRBJ2-7; D may be TRBD2 (6 bases). Trimming took off 1 base at V and 2 bases at J, with 12 bases between the two ends. The germline gives CDR1 SGHVS, CDR2 FNYEAQ. This CDR3 has 15 amino acids.

This CDR3 is CASSLNRNSYNEQFF. The CDR3 nucleotides are TGTGCCAGCAGCTTGAATCGAAACAGCTACAATGAGCAGTTCTTC. The rearrangement joins TRBV5-4 to TRBJ2-1; D is unresolved. The CDR3 sequence is 15 residues long. Looked up from germline, CDR1 is SGHNT and CDR2 is YYREEE (reference sequence). Deletions cut 1 base from V and 3 bases from J, with 11 bases between.

The chain recombines TRBV29-1 with TRBJ2-1; 8 bases fit TRBD2. Trimming removed 3 bases from V and 2 bases from J; junction bases left unmatched: 3. The CDR3 length is 14 residues. Germline CDR1 reads SQVTM; CDR2 reads ANQGSEA. Here the CDR3 reads CSVDTSGTYNEQFF. The CDR3 region has the DNA TGCAGCGTTGACACTAGCGGAACCTACAATGAGCAGTTCTTC.